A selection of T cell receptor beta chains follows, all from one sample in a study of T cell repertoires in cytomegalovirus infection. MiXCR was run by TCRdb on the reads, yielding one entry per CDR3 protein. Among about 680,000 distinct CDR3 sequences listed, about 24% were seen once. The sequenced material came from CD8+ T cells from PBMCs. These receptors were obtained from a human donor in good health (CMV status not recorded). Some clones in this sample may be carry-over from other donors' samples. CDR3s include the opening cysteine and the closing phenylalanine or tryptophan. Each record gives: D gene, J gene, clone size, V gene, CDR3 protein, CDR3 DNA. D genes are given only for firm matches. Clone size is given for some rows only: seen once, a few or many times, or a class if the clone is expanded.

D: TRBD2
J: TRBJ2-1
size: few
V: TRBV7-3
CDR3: CASSLTTGSAGAYNEQFF
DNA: TGTGCCAGCAGCTTAACGACGGGGTCAGCGGGGGCCTACAATGAGCAGTTCTTC

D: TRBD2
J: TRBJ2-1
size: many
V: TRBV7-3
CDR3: CASSPADGSGVYNEQFF
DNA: TGTGCCAGCAGCCCCGCGGATGGTAGCGGGGTTTACAATGAGCAGTTCTTC

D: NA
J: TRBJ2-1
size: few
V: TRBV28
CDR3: CASSWPRQGDRNEQFF
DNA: TGTGCCAGCAGTTGGCCCCGGCAGGGTGATAGGAATGAGCAGTTCTTC

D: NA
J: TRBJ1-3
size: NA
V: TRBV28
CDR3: CASSFQGTGNTIYF
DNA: TGTGCCAGCAGTTTCCAGGGTACTGGAAACACCATATATTTT

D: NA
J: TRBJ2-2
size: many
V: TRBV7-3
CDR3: CASSLGVLNTGELFF
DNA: TGTGCCAGCAGCTTGGGAGTCTTGAACACCGGGGAGCTGTTTTTT

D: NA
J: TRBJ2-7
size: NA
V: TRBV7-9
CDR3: CASSLKRLEAYEQYF
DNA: TGTGCCAGCAGCTTAAAGAGACTCGAAGCTTACGAGCAGTACTTC

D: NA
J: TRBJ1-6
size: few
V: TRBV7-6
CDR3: CASSPGTSSSPLHF
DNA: TGTGCCAGCAGCCCTGGGACATCTAGTTCACCCCTCCACTTT

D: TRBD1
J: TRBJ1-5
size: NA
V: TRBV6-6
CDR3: CASSYGRQGGNQPQHF
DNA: TGTGCCAGCAGTTACGGACGACAGGGGGGCAATCAGCCCCAGCATTTT

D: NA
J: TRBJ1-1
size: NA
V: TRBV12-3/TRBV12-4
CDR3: CASSLQEANTEAFF
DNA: TGTGCCAGCAGTCTACAGGAGGCAAACACTGAAGCTTTCTTT

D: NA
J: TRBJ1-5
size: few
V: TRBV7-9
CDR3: CASSLWNSGPLSNQPQHF
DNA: TGTGCCAGCAGCTTGTGGAACTCGGGACCTCTAAGCAATCAGCCCCAGCATTTT

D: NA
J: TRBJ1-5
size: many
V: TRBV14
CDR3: CASSRFGLNQPQHF
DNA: TGTGCCAGCAGCAGATTTGGTTTAAATCAGCCCCAGCATTTT

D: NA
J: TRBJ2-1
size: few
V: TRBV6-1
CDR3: CATTGVQPEQFF
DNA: TGTGCCACCACGGGGGTGCAGCCTGAGCAGTTCTTC

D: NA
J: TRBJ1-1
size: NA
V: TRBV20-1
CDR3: CSASLGNTEAFF
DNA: TGCAGTGCTAGTCTCGGGAACACTGAAGCTTTCTTT

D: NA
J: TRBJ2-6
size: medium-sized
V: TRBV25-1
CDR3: CASSDQMGVISGANVLTF
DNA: TGTGCCAGCAGTGATCAGATGGGGGTAATCTCCGGGGCCAACGTCCTGACTTTC

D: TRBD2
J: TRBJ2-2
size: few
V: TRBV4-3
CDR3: CASSQVTSGGASGELFF
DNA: TGCGCCAGCAGCCAAGTAACTAGCGGGGGGGCCTCCGGGGAGCTGTTTTTT

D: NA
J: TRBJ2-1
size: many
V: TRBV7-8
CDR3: CASSVTGTEQFF
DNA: TGTGCCAGCAGCGTCACAGGGACTGAGCAGTTCTTC

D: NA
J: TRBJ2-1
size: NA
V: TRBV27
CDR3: CASSSTRDHAFF
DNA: TGTGCCAGCAGTTCGACCCGGGACCATGCGTTCTTC

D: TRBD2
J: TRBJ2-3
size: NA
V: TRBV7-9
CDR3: CASIRSGTSTDTQYF
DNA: TGTGCCAGCATCCGTAGCGGGACTAGCACAGATACGCAGTATTTT

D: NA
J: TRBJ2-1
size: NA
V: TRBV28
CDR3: CASRAVIPPTHNEQFF
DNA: TGTGCCAGCAGGGCCGTCATTCCGCCAACCCACAATGAGCAGTTCTTC

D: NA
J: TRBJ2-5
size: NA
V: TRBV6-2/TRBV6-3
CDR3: CANSYLGTDLYQETQYF
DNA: TGTGCCAACAGTTATCTGGGGACGGATTTGTACCAAGAGACCCAGTACTTC

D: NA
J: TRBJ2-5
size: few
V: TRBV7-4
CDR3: CASSLQPSQETQYF
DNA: TGTGCCAGCAGCTTACAGCCTTCTCAAGAGACCCAGTACTTC

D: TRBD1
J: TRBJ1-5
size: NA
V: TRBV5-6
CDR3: CASSLKRPGAGGNQPQHF
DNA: TGTGCCAGCAGCTTGAAGAGGCCTGGGGCAGGGGGAAATCAGCCCCAGCATTTT

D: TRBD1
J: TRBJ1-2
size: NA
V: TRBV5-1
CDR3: CASSLPGQREGYTF
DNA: TGCGCCAGCAGCTTACCGGGACAGAGAGAGGGCTACACCTTC

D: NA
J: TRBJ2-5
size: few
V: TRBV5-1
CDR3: CASSLEQGWETQYF
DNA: TGCGCCAGCAGCTTGGAACAGGGATGGGAGACCCAGTACTTC

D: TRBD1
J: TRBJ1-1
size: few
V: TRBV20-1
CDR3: CSARGGGQDLNTEAFF
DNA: TGCAGTGCTAGAGGAGGCGGACAGGACTTGAACACTGAAGCTTTCTTT

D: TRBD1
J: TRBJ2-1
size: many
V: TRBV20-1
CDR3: CSARDRAYNEQFF
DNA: TGCAGTGCTAGGGACAGGGCATACAATGAGCAGTTCTTC

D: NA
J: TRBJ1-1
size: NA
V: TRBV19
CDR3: CASSPGWRAEAFF
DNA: TGTGCCAGTAGCCCGGGGTGGAGGGCTGAAGCTTTCTTT

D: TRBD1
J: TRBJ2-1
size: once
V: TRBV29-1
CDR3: CSGGRQGYYNEQFF
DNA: TGCAGCGGAGGACGACAGGGCTACTACAATGAGCAGTTCTTC

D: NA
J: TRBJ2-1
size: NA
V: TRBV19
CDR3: CASSLRDGAYNEQFF
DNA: TGTGCCAGTAGCCTCCGGGACGGTGCCTACAATGAGCAGTTCTTC

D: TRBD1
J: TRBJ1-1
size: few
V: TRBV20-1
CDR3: CSARDRQGAEAFF
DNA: TGCAGTGCTAGAGACAGACAGGGAGCTGAAGCTTTCTTT

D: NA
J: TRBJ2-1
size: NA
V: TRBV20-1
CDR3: CSARDLPSSPFNEQFF
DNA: TGCAGTGCTAGAGACCTCCCTTCGAGTCCGTTCAATGAGCAGTTCTTC